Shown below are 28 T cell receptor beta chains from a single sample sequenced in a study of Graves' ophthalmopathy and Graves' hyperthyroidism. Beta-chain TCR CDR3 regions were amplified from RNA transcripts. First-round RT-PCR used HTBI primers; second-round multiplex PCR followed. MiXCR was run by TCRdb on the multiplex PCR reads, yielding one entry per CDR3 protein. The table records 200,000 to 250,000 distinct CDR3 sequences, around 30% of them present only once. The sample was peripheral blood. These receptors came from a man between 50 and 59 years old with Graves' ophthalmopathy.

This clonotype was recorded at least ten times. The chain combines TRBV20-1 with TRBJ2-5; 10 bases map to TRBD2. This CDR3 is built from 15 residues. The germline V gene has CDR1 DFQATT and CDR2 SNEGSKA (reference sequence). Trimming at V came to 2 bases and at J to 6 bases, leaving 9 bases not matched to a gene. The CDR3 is CSARRASGSLQTQYF. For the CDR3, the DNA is TGCAGTGCTAGAAGAGCTAGCGGGAGTTTACAGACCCAGTACTTC.

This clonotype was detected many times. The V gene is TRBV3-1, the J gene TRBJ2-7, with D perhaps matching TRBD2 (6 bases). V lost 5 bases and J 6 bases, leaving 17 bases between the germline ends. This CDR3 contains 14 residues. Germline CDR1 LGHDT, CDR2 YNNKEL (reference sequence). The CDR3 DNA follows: TGTGCCAGCAGCGCGCCATCACTAGCTATCGAGCAGTACTTC. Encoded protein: CASSAPSLAIEQYF.

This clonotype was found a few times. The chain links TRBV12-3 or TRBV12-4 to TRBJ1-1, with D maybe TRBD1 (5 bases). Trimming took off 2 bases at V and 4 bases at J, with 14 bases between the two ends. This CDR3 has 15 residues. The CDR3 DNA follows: TGTGCCAGCAGTTTACAGAGGTCGGGGGGCACTGAAGCTTTCTTT. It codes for CASSLQRSGGTEAFF.

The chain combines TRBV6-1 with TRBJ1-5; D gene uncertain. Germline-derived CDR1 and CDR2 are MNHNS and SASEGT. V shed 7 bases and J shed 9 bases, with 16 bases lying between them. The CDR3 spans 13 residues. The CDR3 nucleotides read TGTGCCAGCACCACGGGAACCTCCCGGCCCCAGCATTTT. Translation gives CASTTGTSRPQHF.

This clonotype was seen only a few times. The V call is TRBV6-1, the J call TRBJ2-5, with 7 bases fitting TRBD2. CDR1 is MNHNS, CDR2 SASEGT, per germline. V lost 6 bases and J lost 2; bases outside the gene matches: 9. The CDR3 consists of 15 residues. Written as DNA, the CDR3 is TGTGCCAGCAGACTGGCCGGGGGGACTCAAGAGACCCAGTACTTC. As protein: CASRLAGGTQETQYF.

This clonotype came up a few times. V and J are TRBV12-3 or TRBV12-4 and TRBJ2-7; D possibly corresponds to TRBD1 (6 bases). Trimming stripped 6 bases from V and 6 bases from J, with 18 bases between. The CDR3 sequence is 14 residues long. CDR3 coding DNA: TGTGCCAGCAGCATACAGGGTTTACCTCGCGAGCAGTACTTC. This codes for CASSIQGLPREQYF.

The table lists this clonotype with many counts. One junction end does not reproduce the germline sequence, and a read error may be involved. CDR3 amino acids: CASSLEGAYEQYF. CDR3 DNA: TGTGCCAGCAGTTTGGAGGGGGCGTACGAGCAGTACTTC. The chain joins TRBV5-1 to TRBJ2-7; the D gene is possibly TRBD1 (7 bases). Germline V gene lookup returns CDR1 SGHRS and CDR2 YFSETQ. The CDR3 has 13 amino acids.

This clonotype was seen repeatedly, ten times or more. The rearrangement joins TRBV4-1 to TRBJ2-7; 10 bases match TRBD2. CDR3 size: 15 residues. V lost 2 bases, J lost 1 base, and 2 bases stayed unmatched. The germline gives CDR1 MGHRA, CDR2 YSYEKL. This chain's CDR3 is CASSQLAGASYEQYF. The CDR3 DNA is TGCGCCAGCAGCCAACTAGCGGGGGCGTCCTACGAGCAGTACTTC.

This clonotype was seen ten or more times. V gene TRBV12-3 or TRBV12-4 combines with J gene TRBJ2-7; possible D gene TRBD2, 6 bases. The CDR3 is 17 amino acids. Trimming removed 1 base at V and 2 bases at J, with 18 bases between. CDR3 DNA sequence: TGTGCCAGCAGTTTAGGGGTTCGACAGAGGGAGGCCTACGAGCAGTACTTC. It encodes CASSLGVRQREAYEQYF.

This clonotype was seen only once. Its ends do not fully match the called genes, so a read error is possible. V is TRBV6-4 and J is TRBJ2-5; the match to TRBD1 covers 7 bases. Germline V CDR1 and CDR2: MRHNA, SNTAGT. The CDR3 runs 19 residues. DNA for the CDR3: TGTGCCAGCAGCGACTTTATCCCCACCCGCTACAGGGGAAGAGAGACCCAGTACTTC. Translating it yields CASSDFIPTRYRGRETQYF.

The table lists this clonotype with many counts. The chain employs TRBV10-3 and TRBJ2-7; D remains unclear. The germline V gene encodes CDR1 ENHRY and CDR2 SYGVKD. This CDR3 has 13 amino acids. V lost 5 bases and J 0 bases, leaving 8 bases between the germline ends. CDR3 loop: CAISTYGSYEQYF. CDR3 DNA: TGTGCCATCAGTACATATGGCTCCTACGAGCAGTACTTC.

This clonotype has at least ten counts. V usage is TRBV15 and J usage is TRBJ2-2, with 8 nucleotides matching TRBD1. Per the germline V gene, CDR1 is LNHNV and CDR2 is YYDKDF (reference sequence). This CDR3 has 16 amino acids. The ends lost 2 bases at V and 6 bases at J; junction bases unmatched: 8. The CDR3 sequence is CATSRNQGARAGELFF. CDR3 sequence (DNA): TGTGCCACCAGCAGAAATCAGGGGGCGCGGGCCGGGGAGCTGTTTTTT. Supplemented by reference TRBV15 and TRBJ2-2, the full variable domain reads DAMVIQNPRYQVTQFGKPVTLSCSQTLNHNVMYWYQQKSSQAPKLLFHYYDKDFNNEADTPDNFQSRRPNTSFCFLDIRSPGLGDTAMYLCATSRNQGARAGELFFGEGSRLTVL.

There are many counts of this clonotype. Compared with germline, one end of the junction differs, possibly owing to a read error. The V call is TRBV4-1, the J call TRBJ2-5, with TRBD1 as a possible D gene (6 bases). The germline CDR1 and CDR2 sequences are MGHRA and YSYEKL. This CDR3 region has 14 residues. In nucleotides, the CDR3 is TGCGCCAGCAGTCGGACAGAATTCCAAGAAACCCAGTACTTC. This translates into CASSRTEFQETQYF.

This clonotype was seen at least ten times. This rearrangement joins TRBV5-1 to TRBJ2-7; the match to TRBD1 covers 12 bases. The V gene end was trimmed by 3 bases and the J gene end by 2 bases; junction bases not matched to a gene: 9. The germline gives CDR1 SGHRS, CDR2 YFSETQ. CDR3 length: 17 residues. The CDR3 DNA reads TGCGCCAGCAGCTACCGGGACAGGGGGCCGGAAACCTACGAGCAGTACTTC. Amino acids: CASSYRDRGPETYEQYF.

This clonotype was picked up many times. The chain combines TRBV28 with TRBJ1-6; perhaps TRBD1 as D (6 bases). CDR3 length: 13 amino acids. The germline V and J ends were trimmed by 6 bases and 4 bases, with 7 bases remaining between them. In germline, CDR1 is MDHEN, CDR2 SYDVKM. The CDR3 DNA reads TGTGCCAGCAGAGGGACATATAATTCACCCCTCCACTTT. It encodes CASRGTYNSPLHF. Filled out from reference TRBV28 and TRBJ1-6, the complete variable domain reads DVKVTQSSRYLVKRTGEKVFLECVQDMDHENMFWYRQDPGLGLRLIYFSYDVKMKEKGDIPEGYSVSREKKERFSLILESASTNQTSMYLCASRGTYNSPLHFGNGTRLTVT.

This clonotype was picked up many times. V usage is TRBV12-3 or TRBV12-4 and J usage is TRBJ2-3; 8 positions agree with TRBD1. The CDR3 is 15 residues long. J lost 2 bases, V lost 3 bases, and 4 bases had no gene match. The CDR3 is CASSFRTGTTDTQYF. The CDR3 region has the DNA TGTGCCAGCAGTTTCAGGACAGGGACCACAGATACGCAGTATTTT.

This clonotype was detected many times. The chain's CDR3 is CAAWSGGSYEQYF. CDR3 DNA sequence: TGTGCCGCCTGGAGCGGGGGGTCCTACGAGCAGTACTTC. The V gene is TRBV6-5, the J gene TRBJ2-7; TRBD2 matches 9 bases. V shed 11 bases and J 1 base; nucleotides not matched to a gene: 6. There are 13 residues in the CDR3. Germline CDR1 is MNHEY and CDR2 is SVGAGI.

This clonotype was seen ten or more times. The CDR3 protein is CSVENGGPSEQYF. Here the CDR3 DNA reads TGCAGCGTTGAAAATGGGGGGCCCAGCGAGCAGTACTTC. The chain employs TRBV29-1 and TRBJ2-7; D possibly matches TRBD1 or TRBD2 (6 bases each). This CDR3 has 13 residues. Germline CDR1 reads SQVTM; CDR2 reads ANQGSEA. V shed 2 bases and J shed 6 bases, with 14 bases lying between them.

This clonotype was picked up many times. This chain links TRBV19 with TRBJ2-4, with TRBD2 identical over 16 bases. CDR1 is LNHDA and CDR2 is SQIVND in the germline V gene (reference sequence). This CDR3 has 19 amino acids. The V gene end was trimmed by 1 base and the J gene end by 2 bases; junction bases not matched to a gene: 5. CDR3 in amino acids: CASSIAPGLAGGPKNIQYF. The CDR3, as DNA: TGTGCCAGTAGTATAGCCCCGGGACTAGCGGGAGGGCCCAAAAACATTCAGTACTTC.

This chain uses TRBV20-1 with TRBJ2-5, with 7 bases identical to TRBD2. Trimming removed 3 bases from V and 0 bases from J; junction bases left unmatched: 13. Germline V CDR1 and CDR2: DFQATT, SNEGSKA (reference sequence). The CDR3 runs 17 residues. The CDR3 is CSASQPRAGDYQETQYF. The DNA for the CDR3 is TGCAGTGCTAGTCAACCCCGGGCGGGAGATTACCAAGAGACCCAGTACTTC.

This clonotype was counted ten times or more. The CDR3 nucleotides read TGCAGTGCTAGGATCCAGACGCGGGCCAATCAGCCCCAGCATTTT. It is translated as CSARIQTRANQPQHF. The chain employs TRBV20-1 and TRBJ1-5; no clear D gene. The CDR3 contains 15 residues. Per germline, CDR1 DFQATT and CDR2 SNEGSKA (reference sequence). The ends were cut back, 3 bases at V and 3 bases at J, with 15 bases in the middle.

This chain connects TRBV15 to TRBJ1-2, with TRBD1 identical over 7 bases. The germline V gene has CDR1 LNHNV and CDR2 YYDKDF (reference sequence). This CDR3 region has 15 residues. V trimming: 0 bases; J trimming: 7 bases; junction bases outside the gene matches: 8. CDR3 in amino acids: CATSREGQSRVGYTF. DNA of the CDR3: TGTGCCACCAGCAGAGAGGGACAGTCGCGGGTTGGCTACACCTTC.

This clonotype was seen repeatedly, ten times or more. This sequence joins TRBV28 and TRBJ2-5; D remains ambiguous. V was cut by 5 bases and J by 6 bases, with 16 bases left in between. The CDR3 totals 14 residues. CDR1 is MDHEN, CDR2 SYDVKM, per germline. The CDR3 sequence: CASSPRAIWKTQYF. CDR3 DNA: TGTGCCAGCAGTCCTCGGGCGATATGGAAGACCCAGTACTTC.

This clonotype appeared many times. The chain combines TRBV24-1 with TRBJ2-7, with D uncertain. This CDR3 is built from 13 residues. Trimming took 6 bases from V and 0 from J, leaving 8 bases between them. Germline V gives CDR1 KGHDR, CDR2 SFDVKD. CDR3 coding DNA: TGTGCCACCAGTCCTCTGAACTCCTACGAGCAGTACTTC. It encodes CATSPLNSYEQYF.

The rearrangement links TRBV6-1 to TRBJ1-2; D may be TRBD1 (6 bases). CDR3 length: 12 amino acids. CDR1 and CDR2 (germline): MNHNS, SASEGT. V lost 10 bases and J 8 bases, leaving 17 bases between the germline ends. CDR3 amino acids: CATEAGAGGYTF. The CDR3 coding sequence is TGTGCCACCGAGGCGGGGGCGGGAGGCTACACCTTC.

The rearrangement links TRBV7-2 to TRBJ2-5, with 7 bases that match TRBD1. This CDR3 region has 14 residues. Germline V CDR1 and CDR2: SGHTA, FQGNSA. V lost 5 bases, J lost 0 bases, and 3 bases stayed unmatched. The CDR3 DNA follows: TGTGCCAGCAGCCGCACAGGGGACCAAGAGACCCAGTACTTC. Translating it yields CASSRTGDQETQYF.

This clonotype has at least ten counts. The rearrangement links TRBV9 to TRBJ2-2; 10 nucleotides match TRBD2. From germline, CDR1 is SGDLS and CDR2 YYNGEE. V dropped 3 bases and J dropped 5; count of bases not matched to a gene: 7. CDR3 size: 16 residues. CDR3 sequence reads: CASSGAGTSVTGELFF. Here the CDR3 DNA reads TGTGCCAGCAGCGGCGCCGGGACTAGCGTAACCGGGGAGCTGTTTTTT.

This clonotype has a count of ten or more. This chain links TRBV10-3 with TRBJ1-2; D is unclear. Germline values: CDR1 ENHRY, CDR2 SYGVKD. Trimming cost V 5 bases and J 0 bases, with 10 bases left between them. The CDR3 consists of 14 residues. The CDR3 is CAISSQRANYGYTF. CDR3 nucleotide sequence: TGTGCCATCAGTAGCCAGCGAGCTAACTATGGCTACACCTTC.